Below are 32 T cell receptor beta chains sequenced from a single sample in a study of graft-versus-host responses after intestinal transplantation. TCRdb's copy holds only in-frame clones and misses some; the assay was immunoSEQ multiplex PCR. The table shows about 14,000 clones, with over 70% occurring only once. To release intraepithelial and lamina propria lymphocytes, the graft tissue was processed. The specimen comprised ileum tissue, sampled 16 days after intestinal transplant. These receptors all stem from a human patient who received an intestinal transplant, so some T cells may come from the graft donor.

V gene TRBV7-9 combines with J gene TRBJ1-2; TRBD1 matches at 9 bases. This CDR3 region has 15 residues. Looked up from germline, CDR1 is SEHNR and CDR2 is FQNEAQ (reference sequence). The trim removed 2 bases at V and 8 bases at J, leaving 9 bases unmatched. The CDR3 DNA is TGTGCCAGCAGCTTAAAGGGGCAGGGACAGGGAGGCTACACCTTC. Amino acids: CASSLKGQGQGGYTF.

V is TRBV5-6 and J is TRBJ1-2; no reliable D call. CDR3 size: 13 residues. V lost 7 bases and J lost 5, with 15 bases in between. Looked up from germline, CDR1 is SGHDT and CDR2 is YYEEEE. The CDR3 DNA reads as TGTGCCAGCGTAGAATTCAATACTTATGGCTACACCTTC. Translation: CASVEFNTYGYTF.

V is TRBV4-3 and J is TRBJ1-2, with no clear D. Trimming stripped 2 bases from V and 2 bases from J, with 3 bases between. CDR1 and CDR2 from the germline V gene are LGHNA and YSLEER. CDR3 length equals 12 residues. The CDR3 region is CASSQQNYGYTF. For the CDR3, the DNA is TGCGCCAGCAGCCAACAAAACTATGGCTACACCTTC.

This chain connects TRBV5-3 to TRBJ2-5, with D uncertain. TRBV5-3 is an ORF for which the function is uncertain. The CDR3 length is 11 residues. The CDR3 nucleotides are TGTGCAGCAAACCCCCCGGAGACCCAGTACTTC. Protein sequence: CAANPPETQYF.

The chain combines TRBV6-5 with TRBJ1-3, with D perhaps TRBD1 (5 bases). V lost 2 bases to trimming and J lost 3 bases, with 5 bases between them. CDR1 MNHEY and CDR2 SVGAGI come from the germline V gene. This CDR3 has 13 amino acids. As DNA, the CDR3 is TGTGCCAGCAGTTACAGGGGTGGAAACACCATATATTTT. This codes for CASSYRGGNTIYF.

A few counts support this clone. J is TRBJ2-7 and V is TRBV28; possibly TRBD1 for D (6 bases). There are 13 residues in the CDR3. Per the germline V gene, CDR1 is MDHEN and CDR2 is SYDVKM. Trimming took 4 bases from V and 4 from J, leaving 11 bases between them. CDR3 region: CASSSRGTYEQYF. The DNA for the CDR3 is TGTGCCAGCAGTTCACGAGGGACATACGAGCAGTACTTC.

This clone was detected only a few times. This chain connects TRBV12-1 to TRBJ2-3; the table's D call, TRBD2, was not checked against the DNA. TRBV12-1 is tagged as a pseudogene. The CDR3 has 12 amino acids. The CDR3 nucleotides are TGTGCCAGCAGCTTTAGAGCAGATACGCAGTATTTT. It codes for CASSFRADTQYF.

The chain has TRBV15 and TRBJ2-3; 7 bases agree with TRBD1. The germline V gene has CDR1 LNHNV and CDR2 YYDKDF (reference sequence). This CDR3 region has 16 residues. J was trimmed by 1 base and V by 1 base; bases with no gene match: 5. CDR3 amino acids: CATSRVTGFGTDTQYF. CDR3 bases: TGTGCCACCAGCAGAGTGACAGGGTTTGGCACAGATACGCAGTATTTT.

J is TRBJ2-7 and V is TRBV13; D possibly corresponds to TRBD1 (5 bases). CDR1 is PRHDT and CDR2 is FYEKMQ in the germline V gene (reference sequence). The V end lost 5 bases, the J end lost 5 bases, and 13 bases lay between the germline ends. CDR3 size: 13 residues. The CDR3 loop is CASSPNQGNEQYF. The CDR3 coding sequence is TGTGCCAGCAGCCCTAACCAGGGCAACGAGCAGTACTTC.

CDR3 residues: CASSLNRMDRGTETQYF. In DNA, the CDR3 is TGCGCCAGCAGCTTGAACCGCATGGACAGGGGAACAGAGACCCAGTACTTC. V and J are TRBV5-1 and TRBJ2-5; 9 bases map to TRBD1. Germline CDR1 reads SGHRS; CDR2 reads YFSETQ. Germline trimming cut 1 base from V and 4 bases from J; bases unmatched to any gene: 11. The CDR3 contains 17 residues.

V is TRBV12-1 and J is TRBJ2-2; the D segment call TRBD1 is taken from the table without a DNA check. TRBV12-1 corresponds to a pseudogene. There are 18 residues in the CDR3. The CDR3 DNA is TGTGCCAGCAGCAATCTGAAAACAGGGGGCGCGTTCACCGGGGAGCTGTTTTTT. It translates to CASSNLKTGGAFTGELFF.

This chain uses TRBV6-1 with TRBJ2-5, with 7 nucleotides matching TRBD2. Germline V CDR1 and CDR2: MNHNS, SASEGT. CDR3 length equals 14 residues. Trimming at V came to 0 bases and at J to 2 bases, leaving 0 bases not matched to a gene. This CDR3 is CASSEAGGQETQYF. The CDR3 DNA sequence: TGTGCCAGCAGTGAAGCCGGGGGGCAAGAGACCCAGTACTTC.

The chain combines TRBV11-2 with TRBJ2-4, with 7 bases that match TRBD2. V was pared by 1 base and J by 3 bases, with 9 bases of the junction left unmatched. CDR1 and CDR2 from the germline V gene are SGHAT and FQNNGV. This CDR3 is built from 17 residues. The CDR3 coding sequence is TGTGCCAGCAGCTTAGGTCCCGGACTAGTGGTCAAAAACATTCAGTACTTC. Its translation: CASSLGPGLVVKNIQYF.

V is TRBV11-2 and J is TRBJ2-1; 9 bases agree with TRBD2. Germline V gives CDR1 SGHAT, CDR2 FQNNGV. V shed 1 base, J shed 4 bases, and the junction held 5 bases outside the gene matches. The CDR3 covers 16 residues. CDR3 sequence (DNA): TGTGCCAGCAGCTTAGGAGTGGGACTAGCTTACAATGAGCAGTTCTTC. Residues: CASSLGVGLAYNEQFF.

The CDR3 spells CASSPRNGGPNTGELFF. Written as DNA, the CDR3 is TGTGCCAGCTCACCACGGAACGGAGGGCCCAACACCGGGGAGCTGTTTTTT. This rearrangement joins TRBV18 to TRBJ2-2; TRBD2 is a possible D gene (6 bases). CDR3 size: 17 residues. Germline assignment: CDR1 KGHSH and CDR2 LQKENI. Trimming stripped 1 base from V and 2 bases from J, with 14 bases between.

The table lists this clone with a count of one. The V call is TRBV5-1, the J call TRBJ2-3; TRBD2 matches at 7 bases. CDR1 and CDR2 (germline): SGHRS, YFSETQ. This CDR3 comprises 16 residues. Trimming took 3 bases from V and 0 from J; bases not matched to a gene: 7. CDR3 residues: CASSSRASGSTDTQYF. The CDR3 DNA follows: TGCGCCAGCAGCTCGAGGGCTAGCGGAAGCACAGATACGCAGTATTTT.

The gene calls are TRBV6-1 and TRBJ1-1, with 8 bases aligning to TRBD1. After removal of 4 bases from V and 5 bases from J, the junction contained 3 bases not matched to a gene. From germline, CDR1 is MNHNS and CDR2 SASEGT. This CDR3 is built from 13 residues. The CDR3 DNA reads as TGTGCCAGCAGTGGACAGGGGTGGACTGAAGCTTTCTTT. This encodes CASSGQGWTEAFF.

The V gene is TRBV15, the J gene TRBJ1-2; D not certain. CDR1 and CDR2 (germline): LNHNV, YYDKDF (reference sequence). The CDR3 loop spans 15 amino acids. V was shortened by 1 base and J by 10 bases, with 19 bases between the two germline ends. The CDR3 DNA follows: TGTGCCACCAGCAGAGTTTTTCCCATGACTCCTTCCTACACCTTC. Translated: CATSRVFPMTPSYTF.

The rearrangement uses TRBV6-1 and TRBJ2-5; 9 bases agree with TRBD1. The CDR3 length is 16 residues. In germline, CDR1 is MNHNS, CDR2 SASEGT. V shed 1 base and J 2 bases; nucleotides not matched to a gene: 5. The CDR3 here is CASSEVPGQGQETQYF. CDR3 sequence (DNA): TGTGCCAGCAGTGAAGTCCCCGGACAGGGGCAAGAGACCCAGTACTTC.

This clone has more than one count but fewer than ten. The chain uses TRBV14 and TRBJ1-2; no firm D call. This CDR3 has 12 residues. CDR1 is SGHDN, CDR2 FVKESK, per germline. Trimming took off 0 bases at V and 8 bases at J, with 7 bases between the two ends. CDR3 DNA sequence: TGTGCCAGCAGCCAAGATAGGCGGGGCTACACCTTC. This sequence encodes CASSQDRRGYTF.

In this sample, this clone turned up a few times. This chain joins TRBV6-5 and TRBJ2-7; D might be TRBD2 (6 bases). Trimming cost V 4 bases and J 0 bases, with 13 bases left between them. Germline CDR1 and CDR2: MNHEY and SVGAGI. The CDR3 runs to 15 residues. The CDR3 nucleotides are TGTGCCAGCAGTTCACCGGGACTCAACTCCTACGAGCAGTACTTC. Translated, it gives CASSSPGLNSYEQYF.

This chain joins TRBV29-1 and TRBJ2-1; TRBD2 agrees at 8 bases. The CDR3 is made up of 13 amino acids. CDR1 and CDR2 from the germline V gene are SQVTM and ANQGSEA. The DNA for the CDR3 is TGCAGGACCAGCGGGAGCGCCGGGAGTGAGCAGTTCTTC. The encoded protein is CRTSGSAGSEQFF.

The CDR3 reads CASSFGTAIEKLFF. CDR3 sequence (DNA): TGCGCCAGCAGCTTCGGGACAGCAATAGAAAAACTGTTTTTT. This sequence joins TRBV5-1 and TRBJ1-4, with 7 bases matching TRBD1. J gave up 8 bases and V 2 bases, and 6 bases lay outside the gene matches. Germline values: CDR1 SGHRS, CDR2 YFSETQ. The CDR3 length is 14 residues.

The chain joins TRBV6-4 to TRBJ2-7; 9 nucleotides align to TRBD1. The CDR3 loop spans 14 amino acids. Germline lookup yields CDR1 MRHNA and CDR2 SNTAGT. The junction had 2 bases not matched to a gene; V was cut back by 5 bases and J by 0 bases. The CDR3 DNA reads as TGTGCCAGCAGTAGGACAGGGGACTCCTACGAGCAGTACTTC. Translating gives CASSRTGDSYEQYF.

J is TRBJ2-3 and V is TRBV6-6; 9 bases match TRBD1. The CDR3 sequence is 14 residues long. Germline V gene lookup returns CDR1 MNHNY and CDR2 SVGAGI (reference sequence). J was trimmed by 6 bases and V by 4 bases; bases with no gene match: 5. As DNA, the CDR3 is TGTGCCAGCAGTTTAACAGGGGGCTGGGATACGCAGTATTTT. Translating gives CASSLTGGWDTQYF.

The chain links TRBV19 to TRBJ1-2, with 7 bases identical to TRBD1. The CDR3 spans 15 residues. Losses at the gene ends were 6 bases for V and 4 bases for J; bases not matched to a gene: 11. CDR1 and CDR2 (germline): LNHDA, SQIVND (reference sequence). CDR3: CASRTGPSSTYGYTF. CDR3 coding DNA: TGTGCCAGTAGGACAGGGCCCTCTTCGACCTATGGCTACACCTTC.

V is TRBV4-3 and J is TRBJ2-1; 11 bases match TRBD2. Germline CDR1 is LGHNA and CDR2 is YSLEER. The CDR3 extends over 17 amino acids. J gave up 4 bases and V 4 bases, and 9 bases lay outside the gene matches. The CDR3 nucleotides read TGCGCCAGCAGCCTAAACCTAGCGGGAGGTGGATACAATGAGCAGTTCTTC. Its translation is CASSLNLAGGGYNEQFF.

There are a few counts of this clone. V usage is TRBV11-2 and J usage is TRBJ2-2; D gene uncertain. Trimming shortened V by 2 bases and J by 7 bases, and 2 bases separated the two germline ends. The germline CDR1 and CDR2 sequences are SGHAT and FQNNGV. CDR3 size: 11 residues. CDR3 in amino acids: CASSLLGELFF. CDR3 bases: TGTGCCAGCAGCTTACTCGGGGAGCTGTTTTTT.

This clone appeared a few times. The chain couples TRBV29-1 to TRBJ2-3; maybe TRBD2 (7 bases). This CDR3 has 15 residues. From germline, CDR1 is SQVTM and CDR2 ANQGSEA. Trimming pared 4 bases from V and 4 bases from J, leaving 18 bases between. The CDR3 protein is CSVASLGGAADTQYF. In DNA, the CDR3 is TGCAGCGTTGCCTCCCTGGGGGGGGCTGCAGATACGCAGTATTTT.

V usage is TRBV5-4 and J usage is TRBJ2-2; 7 bases line up with TRBD2. This CDR3 contains 17 residues. The germline CDR1 and CDR2 sequences are SGHNT and YYREEE (reference sequence). V shed 0 bases and J 7 bases; nucleotides not matched to a gene: 12. CDR3 in DNA: TGTGCCAGCAGCTTGGACTTCCGCGGGAGTGACGGCGGGGAGCTGTTTTTT. It specifies CASSLDFRGSDGGELFF.

This chain joins TRBV7-9 and TRBJ2-3; possible D gene TRBD2, 5 bases. CDR1 is SEHNR and CDR2 is FQNEAQ in the germline V gene (reference sequence). The CDR3 totals 12 residues. Trimming removed 7 bases at V and 5 bases at J, with 10 bases between. The CDR3 here is CASTPRGDTQYF. The CDR3 DNA follows: TGTGCCAGCACCCCTCGGGGAGATACGCAGTATTTT.

V is TRBV28 and J is TRBJ1-5; no firm D call. Germline-derived CDR1 and CDR2 are MDHEN and SYDVKM. The CDR3 is 15 amino acids. Trimming took off 1 base at V and 6 bases at J, with 13 bases between the two ends. CDR3 sequence (DNA): TGTGCCAGCAGTTTATTGGGTCGGAGGACTCAGCCCCAGCATTTT. This encodes CASSLLGRRTQPQHF.